This T cell receptor beta chain comes out of a study of cytomegalovirus exposure and HLA in healthy donors. Overall study results and limits: There were some public TCRs occurring in many donors, but most TCR sequences were rare. The authors excluded some V segments, including TRBV6-2 and TRBV6-3, as indistinguishable. Sequencing depth roughly uniform across donors was assumed in presence/absence analyses.

Turning to this clone: Its specificity is not known.

PCR employed 60 Vbeta and 13 Jbeta primers. Sequencing used immunoSEQ multiplex PCR; TCRdb keeps in-frame clones, though not all of them. This sample has 200,000 to 250,000 clones, with about 83% found just once. V dropped 6 bases and J dropped 5 bases, with 6 bases sitting between them. The CDR3 spans 11 residues. Germline V lookup: CDR1 MGHDK, CDR2 SYGVNS. The sequence came from a human donor in good health. The specimen was PBMCs. The chain joins TRBV25-1 to TRBJ2-3; D remains ambiguous. The CDR3 sequence: CASSERDTQYF. For the CDR3, the DNA is TGTGCCAGCAGCGAGAGAGATACGCAGTATTTT.